This T cell receptor (beta chain) originates from a study of identical twins (dated by TCRdb to about 2016). Background for the entire study: To test whether fetal clonotypes persist, the study used deep sequencing on TCR alpha and beta repertoires from monozygotic twins, unrelated adults of various ages, and cord blood. To rule out contamination, replicate twin experiments were performed at different times with different library preparation protocols. The research as a whole found: In monozygotic twins, out-of-frame TCR alpha sharing was systematically underestimated by recombination models, although the models agreed with sharing between unrelated individuals. Conclusions relied on cross-sectional statistical analysis, since the same donors could not be followed over many years. Invariant T cells such as MAIT and iNKT could partly confound zero-insertion analyses, although diverse VJ usage argued against such confounding for most clonotypes. Fewer insertions were carried by abundant cord blood beta clonotypes, a similar but weaker trend appeared in young adult naive repertoires, and no such trend appeared in memory repertoires. Excess twin sharing in beta out-of-frame sequences was weaker because fewer shared sequences lowered the signal-to-noise ratio. Out-of-frame TCR alpha sequences shared between twins showed an excess of low generation-probability sequences compared with coincidental sharing between unrelated individuals.

The V end gives up 5 bases and the J end 0 bases, leaving 4 bases in the junction not matched to a gene. CDR1 and CDR2 were assigned from the germline V gene (reference sequence) as SEHNR and FQNEAQ. The CDR3 sequence holds 16 residues, the cysteine and phenylalanine included. Just the 48-base CDR3 DNA is kept, in frame starting at base 1. This clonotype was seen a few times. Its cognate antigen has yet to be identified. Per-base qualities were not stored, and no clone one base away is much larger. The library was produced with 5' RACE. This sample was sequenced with an Illumina HiSeq 2000. A universal primer binding site was added through template switching, and the final cDNA carried a unique molecular identifier so that TCR cDNA molecules could be counted accurately. Specific primers in the conserved constant-segment region were used to synthesize first-strand cDNA for the TCR alpha and beta chains. To control for contamination, each cDNA library was double barcoded with a SMART-Mk sample barcode plus Illumina barcodes. TruSeq adapter sequences and Illumina sample barcodes were added in two successive PCR steps. TCR alpha and beta cDNA libraries were sequenced on the Illumina HiSeq platform with custom primers. In the original analysis: Unique molecular identifiers were extracted from raw reads with MiGEC, and CDR3 positions were determined with MiXCR. Recombination models were inferred per individual with the repgenHMM and IGoR tools using an EM algorithm. Shared clonotypes were analyzed with the tcR package in R, and sharing was normalized by the product of cloneset sizes. To study raw recombination without the effects of thymic and clonal selection, out-of-frame nonproductive sequences were analyzed. TCRdb reprocessing: public reads trimmed at Q25 with fastp, clones called with MiXCR, in-frame beta chains kept. Duplicate CDR3 protein sequences are folded into a single record with the most common DNA and genes. TCRdb, not the original authors, processed these V and J calls. This sample comprises more than 1.5 million distinct CDR3 sequences, 32% of them detected only once. Clones ranked in the top ten supply less than 0.35% of the sample.

Every donor was a healthy Caucasian. The sequencing sample was made of cord blood. The chain was built from TRBV7-9 and TRBJ1-4; the junction holds 9 bases that match TRBD1. The sequence derives from a newborn girl in good health. CDR3 loop: CASSAGQGATNEKLFF. The DNA sequence follows: TGTGCCAGCAGCGCGGGACAGGGTGCAACTAATGAAAAACTGTTTTTT. This CDR3, with the reference TRBV7-9 and TRBJ1-4 proteins standing in past its ends, gives the full variable domain DTGVSQNPRHKITKRGQNVTFRCDPISEHNRLYWYRQTLGQGPEFLTYFQNEAQLEKSRLLSDRFSAERPKGSFSTLEIQRTEQGDSAMYLCASSAGQGATNEKLFFGSGTQLSVL.